This TCR beta chain originates from a study of blood T cell repertoires in COVID-19. The V and J ends lost 1 base and 0 bases, in that order; junction bases with no gene match: 3. Per the germline V gene, CDR1 is SGHKS and CDR2 is YYEKEE (reference sequence). The CDR3 contains 17 residues. Per the authors' pipeline: Reference gene primer amplification in the assay estimated nucleated cell counts. Some clones are missing from TCRdb's copy, which holds only in-frame ones; the method was immunoSEQ multiplex PCR. The V and J calls and the clone size are those of that table, but D and trimming were determined from the DNA. Among roughly 84,000 clones listed, 70% to 90% were seen once.

This chain joins TRBV5-5 and TRBJ2-1; 11 bases are a match to TRBD2. The source of this sequence is a man aged 80 or over with active or convalescent COVID-19. Material: peripheral blood. The CDR3 loop reads CASSLWGLADSYNEQFF. The DNA for the CDR3 is TGTGCCAGCAGCTTGTGGGGACTAGCGGACTCCTACAATGAGCAGTTCTTC.